This record looks at one T cell receptor beta chain sequence and its context. The antigen it binds to is not known. It has no much larger one-base neighbor in the sample; base qualities were not kept. The same CDR3 is also encoded by other DNA sequences in this sample. The source of the sample is a study of cytomegalovirus exposure and HLA in healthy donors (dated by TCRdb to about 2017). Looking at the study overall: An earlier analysis of approximately 640 of the donors reported 250 to 300 Gb of sequence data and approximately 110 million unique TCR beta sequences from around 200 million T cells. An early release that covered fewer than 800 HLA-typed donors contained approximately 300 gigabases of sequencing data and tens of millions of unique TCR sequences. Of the approximately 400 genotyped donors, 65% to 90% fell in the genetic ancestry cluster associated with self-reported Caucasian donors. The study aimed to test whether signatures of past pathogen exposure could be identified by cataloging public T cell receptors. The study used immunosequencing to profile the T cell repertoires of 600 to 850 subjects and linked those repertoires to cytomegalovirus serostatus. In addition to the first cohort of roughly 700 subjects, a separate validation cohort of under 150 different subjects was used. To predict cytomegalovirus infection status, the study combined high-throughput TCR immunosequencing, statistical association of individual TCRs with disease status, and machine learning. To study patterns of TCR occurrence, a later analysis re-analyzed previously published TCR beta repertoires from around 670 donors and added high-resolution HLA genotyping. Rather than using new phenotypic data, the later analysis identified candidate immune exposures from TCR beta sequences and from how often those sequences occurred across donors. An earlier analysis of some 500 of the donors applied high-throughput TCR beta sequencing to assess whether each TCR beta V gene segment acted as functional or pseudogenic. Alongside the repertoire data, information on donor age, sex, ethnicity and CMV serostatus was compiled. A later genetic analysis used genome-wide SNP genotypes for about 55% of the 666 donors, treating that subset as a discovery cohort. All discovery cohort repertoires had been generated using a single sequencing platform. Both class I and class II loci were covered by HLA typing, at four-digit resolution. Typing coverage varied by locus: about 629-640 donors for A, B, C, DRB1 and DQB1; more than 500 for DQA1; 606 for DPA1; fewer than 480 for DPB1. Five DR-DQ haplotypes were treated as single units for association and clustering because of strong linkage in the cohort. Among over 350 genotyped donors of the cohort, an average of 235,054 unique TCR beta nucleotide sequences were sequenced per donor, 15% to 20% of them non-productive.

Overall study outcomes, separate from this receptor: Assigning TCR associations to individual alleles was difficult when HLA alleles, especially DR and DQ, strongly co-occurred. In vitro tests confirmed that three of the cytomegalovirus-associated TCR beta chains recognize cytomegalovirus antigens. CMV serostatus was the only immune exposure information available for the cohort. Specific HLA alleles were associated with some 15,000 TCR beta sequences at a false discovery rate of 0.05 in a later analysis. In this cohort, only TCR beta chains were sequenced, and detectable features were limited by the absence of alpha or paired-chain data. According to a later analysis, parvovirus B19, influenza, CMV and Epstein-Barr virus appeared linked to several top co-occurrence clusters. A later analysis found that most CMV-associated TCR beta chains appeared HLA-restricted, with HLA associations seemingly driven largely by CMV exposure. Correlated functional status among segregating V segments might reflect linkage disequilibrium, but an unknown experimental factor could not be ruled out. The study gave a list of under 200 TCR beta chains associated with cytomegalovirus. The authors suggested that the approach could potentially be extended to other disease states and immunological phenotypes. An earlier analysis of around 500 of the donors showed that most TCR beta V segments appeared in productive rearrangements either about 87% or about 30% of the time, which broadly matched IMGT annotations. HLA typing was unavailable for some donors at each locus, so association tests used only the typed subset. In a later analysis, the rate of TCR association differed among HLA loci, with DRB1 alleles having the most associated TCRs and HLA-C alleles having the fewest. Compared with the roughly 720-donor mean, donors in an Asian-associated ancestry cluster had fewer N-insertions in productive TCRs, according to a later genetic analysis. An association between a missense DCLRE1C variant and V-gene and J-gene trimming of TCR beta chains was found in a later genetic analysis and replicated in an independent cohort. The classifier was reported to diagnose cytomegalovirus status with high specificity and sensitivity in both the original and validation cohorts. A group of highly shared sequence variants was considered likely to be a technical artifact of the sequencing pipeline. While some public TCRs were present in many individuals, most TCR sequences turned up only very rarely across donors. The earlier analysis of 450 to 700 of the donors excluded roughly 17 rarely observed V segments, including chromosome 9 orphons, because counts were too low. In a later analysis, HLA-associated TCR beta chains were found to be more clonally expanded and to have lower generation probabilities than equally common non-associated chains. Because the 87-base-pair reads could not distinguish some IMGT-functional V segments, including TRBV6-2 and TRBV6-3, those segments were excluded. A further reported finding was that TCR beta sequences accurately predicted the HLA-A and HLA-B alleles for most subjects in the first cohort. Roughly uniform sequencing depth across donors was assumed in presence/absence analyses, although this assumption may not hold.

The cohort was made up of approximately 670 healthy bone marrow donors. At the time of sampling, every cohort member was nominally healthy, though immune exposures that went unrecorded were likely present. The donor tested CMV seropositive and was one of the 289 seropositive cohort members. Each donor provided a peripheral blood sample, and peripheral blood mononuclear cells were used for TCR beta sequencing. The Qiagen DNeasy Blood Extraction Kit was used to extract genomic DNA from the blood cell samples. Per the germline V gene, SNHLY is the CDR1 and FYNNEI is the CDR2. V loses 4 bases of germline sequence and J loses 4 bases, and the interval between the two ends is 11 bases. Reading from cysteine to phenylalanine, the CDR3 counts 14 amino acids. Only the CDR3 part of the read is kept: 42 bases, read in frame from the first base. The receptor library was made with the immunoSEQ multiplex PCR assay. For the multiplex PCR, a mixture combining 60 forward primers for TCR Vbeta segments and 13 reverse primers for TCR Jbeta segments was used. A multiplex PCR assay on genomic DNA amplified the CDR3 region of rearranged TCR beta genes. Amplified TCR beta libraries were sequenced as 87-base-pair reads on the Illumina HiSeq System. The original pipeline was this. Across the 700 or so repertoires, a later analysis counted tens of millions of unique TCR beta chains, 9.5 million to 13 million of which were shared by at least two donors. Raw reads were error-corrected and collapsed into unique sequences with a nearest-neighbor algorithm that merged closely related sequences to remove PCR and sequencing errors. V, D and J gene segments were assigned by aligning CDR3 sequences to IMGT reference sequences. Each retained sequence needed at least a six-nucleotide match to both a V gene segment and a J gene segment. Rearrangements were classified as productive when the CDR3 lacked stop codons and remained in frame with V and J, and all other rearrangements were classified as non-productive. CDR3 was defined by IMGT convention, running from the second conserved V-encoded cysteine to the conserved J-encoded phenylalanine. The earlier analysis of 550 to 650 of the donors excluded any sequence lacking an unambiguous match to a single V gene segment. An earlier analysis of under 750 of the donors called V segments functional above 56.7% productive rearrangements and segregating when the between-donor standard deviation exceeded 5%. A statistical classification framework was developed to diagnose cytomegalovirus status using the catalog of TCR beta chain sequences. In a later analysis, V and J genes were assigned by comparing TCR nucleotide sequences against IMGT/GENE-DB human TR gene sequences. Using the TCRdist pipeline, a later analysis assigned CDR3 sequences along with most-parsimonious VDJ recombination scenarios. A later analysis defined each TCR beta chain by its CDR3 amino acid sequence plus V-gene family, and excluded reads lacking a unique V-gene family. To address suspected cross-contamination and a sequencing artifact, a later analysis removed approximately 590 highly shared, low-generation-probability nucleotide sequences. In a later analysis, a clonal expansion index was calculated for each public chain from normalized within-repertoire ranks of inferred template counts. In a later analysis, generation probabilities were computed using a VDJ recombination model fitted to out-of-frame rearrangements, and the results were checked against IGoR. Hypergeometric tests were used in a later analysis to score TCR-TCR, TCR-HLA and TCR-CMV co-occurrence, with a repertoire-size bias correction applied to the TCR pairs. To estimate false discovery rates, a later analysis permuted the HLA or CMV assignments 20 times. In a later analysis, co-occurring TCRs were grouped using DBSCAN, and TCRdist sequence similarity was added for clustering within HLA-allele-positive subsets. For co-occurrence clustering, repertoires with fewer than 30,000 or more than 120,000 public chains were excluded, along with four or five repertoires with anomalous nucleotide sharing. Imported from immuneACCESS, the table was reduced by TCRdb to in-frame sequences with V and J called. These copies leave out some clones; in studies compared against another copy, an unresolved V gene accounts for under half, and the cause of the remainder is not known. The V and J calls and clone size are taken from that table; D and trimming were inferred from the DNA. For this sample there are around 120,000 clones; 80% appear just once. Roughly 9.2% of the sample is in the top ten clones.

Sequenced material: PBMCs. This TCR was recovered from a female donor in good health and CMV-seropositive. The rearranged chain carries TRBV2 and TRBJ1-5; the D region possibly corresponds to TRBD1 (5 bases align). In nucleotides, the sequence is TGTGCCAGCAGTGTAGGGCAGGGTAATCAGCCCCAGCATTTT. Translation gives CASSVGQGNQPQHF. With all but the CDR3 taken from the reference TRBV2 and TRBJ1-5 genes, the full variable domain is: EPEVTQTPSHQVTQMGQEVILRCVPISNHLYFYWYRQILGQKVEFLVSFYNNEISEKSEIFDDQFSVERPDGSNFTLKIRSTKLEDSAMYFCASSVGQGNQPQHFGDGTRLSIL.